A selection of T cell receptor beta chains follows, all from one sample in a study of radiation and T cells in renal cell carcinoma. Assay: immunoSEQ multiplex PCR; the TCRdb copy retains only in-frame clones and omits some. The data hold tens of thousands of clones, with 60% to 85% observed a single time. Sequencing used blood, obtained from a patient whose treatment included radiotherapy and nephrectomy. These receptor sequences come from a man in his sixties with renal cell carcinoma. Each CDR3 is given with its conserved first and last residue. D genes are given only for firm matches. Rows give clone size only sometimes, using once, few, many, or a class for an expanded clone.

J,V,D,size,DNA,CDR3
TRBJ2-1,TRBV27,TRBD2,.,TGTGCCAGCGGCCGGGGGACTAGCGGATACAATGAGCAGTTCTTC,CASGRGTSGYNEQFF
TRBJ2-2,TRBV5-4,TRBD2,.,TGTGCCAGCAGCTTGGGGGGACTAGCGGGCTATTTTACCGGGGAGCTGTTTTTT,CASSLGGLAGYFTGELFF
TRBJ1-6,TRBV30,.,.,TGTGCCTGGAGCGAAAGGGGGGGTTCACCCCTCCACTTT,CAWSERGGSPLHF
TRBJ2-2,TRBV19,TRBD1,.,TGTGCCAGTAGTATTACAGGGGGCGACACCGGGGAGCTGTTTTTT,CASSITGGDTGELFF
TRBJ1-5,TRBV19,.,.,TGTGCCACCAAAAGTATTGACAGCAATCAGCCCCAGCATTTT,CATKSIDSNQPQHF
TRBJ1-2,TRBV9,TRBD1,few,TGTGCCAGCAGCGCGGGACAGCTCTATGGCTACACCTTC,CASSAGQLYGYTF
TRBJ2-5,TRBV19,.,.,TGTGCCAGTGGATATGGGACCCAGTACTTC,CASGYGTQYF
TRBJ1-2,TRBV7-2,.,once,TGTGCCAGCAGCTTAGAGTACAGGAGCTACTATGGCTACACCTTC,CASSLEYRSYYGYTF
TRBJ2-1,TRBV27,.,.,TGTGCCAGCAGTCAAGGGCCAGAACAGTTCTTC,CASSQGPEQFF
TRBJ2-5,TRBV27,TRBD1,.,TGTGCCAGCGGTCGACAGGGGGCGCGGGAGACCCAGTACTTC,CASGRQGARETQYF
TRBJ2-1,TRBV9,TRBD1,.,TGTGCCAGCAGCGTTGGACAGGGCGACTCGAGCTCCTACAATGAGCAGTTCTTC,CASSVGQGDSSSYNEQFF
TRBJ1-2,TRBV2,.,.,TGTGCCAGCAGGACTGACACCTATGGCTACACCTTC,CASRTDTYGYTF
TRBJ2-3,TRBV19,.,.,TGTGCCAGTAGTATCTGGCGAGGCACAGATACGCAGTATTTT,CASSIWRGTDTQYF
TRBJ1-6,TRBV7-2,.,.,TGTGCCAGCAGCAAGGATGGAGCGGGGGCCCTCCACTTT,CASSKDGAGALHF
TRBJ2-3,TRBV2,TRBD1,.,TGTGCCAGGAGACAGGGTAGCACAGATACGCAGTATTTT,CARRQGSTDTQYF
TRBJ2-3,TRBV9,.,.,TGTGCCAGCAGCGTACTATCGACAGATACGCAGTATTTT,CASSVLSTDTQYF
TRBJ1-2,TRBV19,.,few,TGTGCCAGTAGTTCTTCAGACGGTCATTTCTATGGCTACACCTTC,CASSSSDGHFYGYTF
TRBJ2-5,TRBV30,.,.,TGTGCCTGGACTTCATCTAGAGTCGGGACCCAGTACTTC,CAWTSSRVGTQYF
TRBJ2-1,TRBV4-3,TRBD2,.,TGCGCCAGCAGCCAGGCCGGACTAGCGGGGAACAATGAGCAGTTCTTC,CASSQAGLAGNNEQFF
TRBJ1-3,TRBV28,.,once,TGTGCCAGCAGTTTATGGGACCTCCGGTCTGGAAACACCATATATTTT,CASSLWDLRSGNTIYF
TRBJ1-3,TRBV7-6,.,.,TGTGCCAGCAGCCCGCTAGGACAGTTTGGCTCTGGAAACACCATATATTTT,CASSPLGQFGSGNTIYF
TRBJ2-3,TRBV5-1,.,.,TGCGCCAGCAGCTTGCAGGGGATGGCACGAGCAGATACGCAGTATTTT,CASSLQGMARADTQYF
TRBJ2-3,TRBV10-1,.,.,TGCGCCAGCAGTGAGTCGACTCAGGGGACAGATACGCAGTATTTT,CASSESTQGTDTQYF
TRBJ1-1,TRBV7-3,.,.,TGTGCCAGCAGCTTTAGAGGCGGGTTGAACACTGAAGCTTTCTTT,CASSFRGGLNTEAFF
TRBJ2-1,TRBV6-5,TRBD2,.,TGTGCCAGCAGTTTTTATAGCGGGGGTCTTGAGCAGTTCTTC,CASSFYSGGLEQFF
TRBJ2-1,TRBV7-3,.,few,TGTGCCAGCAGCCCCCTTAATAGGGGTTTCTACAATGAGCAGTTCTTC,CASSPLNRGFYNEQFF
TRBJ2-3,TRBV29-1,TRBD1,.,TGCAGCGTTGAGGGGGGACAGGGTCCCACAGATACGCAGTATTTT,CSVEGGQGPTDTQYF
TRBJ2-2,TRBV7-2,.,.,TGTGCCAGCAGCCAACCAACTATGGGGACCGGGGAGCTGTTTTTT,CASSQPTMGTGELFF
TRBJ2-2,TRBV29-1,.,.,TGCAGCGTTGAATCGGGGTCCGGGGAGCTGTTTTTT,CSVESGSGELFF
TRBJ2-1,TRBV7-2,TRBD2,.,TGTGCCAGCAGCTTAGCCGGGGGGGCGACCTACAATGAGCAGTTCTTC,CASSLAGGATYNEQFF